This T cell receptor beta chain came from a study of OX40 agonist ivuxolimab in advanced cancers. With regard to this clone: What it recognizes is unknown.

The CDR3 runs 16 residues. Trimming removed 4 bases at V and 0 bases at J, with 16 bases between. CDR1 SGHRS and CDR2 YFSETQ come from the germline V gene. Sequenced by immunoSEQ multiplex PCR; TCRdb stores in-frame clones only, minus some. The sample comprises around 50,000 clones, 70% to 90% of which are singletons, and 0.75% to 0.8% rests with the top ten. Study-level results: Some nonresponders additionally presented with little normalized T-cell clonal expansion.

V is TRBV5-1 and J is TRBJ1-1, with D maybe TRBD1 (5 bases). The TCR originated in an adult with an advanced solid tumor such as melanoma, head and neck, liver or kidney cancer. This specimen was CD4+ or CD8+ T cells sorted from blood, taken in a trial of the OX40 agonist ivuxolimab. The CDR3 nucleotides are TGCGCCAGCAGCCTACGGACATTCGACTTGAACACTGAAGCTTTCTTT. Translation gives CASSLRTFDLNTEAFF. The full variable domain, with the rest looked up from reference TRBV5-1 and TRBJ1-1, is KAGVTQTPRYLIKTRGQQVTLSCSPISGHRSVSWYQQTPGQGLQFLFEYFSETQRNKGNFPGRFSGRQFSNSRSEMNVSTLELGDSALYLCASSLRTFDLNTEAFFGQGTRLTVV.